This T cell receptor beta chain emerged from a study of siplizumab effects on memory and regulatory T cells. General observations from the study: Where siplizumab was present, mappable alloreactive CD4+ clones averaged approximately 66% Treg-derived, compared with roughly 30% in controls.

Germline CDR1 is LNHDA and CDR2 is SQIVND (reference sequence). The CDR3 consists of 18 residues. With 7 bases removed from V and 0 bases from J, the gap between germline ends came to 22 bases. On this clone: Its antigen is currently unknown.

Repertoires were generated with immunoSEQ multiplex PCR, while TCRdb's copy carries only in-frame clones and drops some. Among 85,000 to 130,000 clones listed, 75% to 95% were seen once. Sequenced sample: CD4+ T cells sorted from blood. The receptor's source is a human donor in good health. Some clones in this sample may be carry-over from other donors' samples. The chain carries TRBV19 and TRBJ1-3; the D is unclear. CDR3 bases: TGTGCCAGTACCCCCGGACCCCGCGCGGCGTCCTCTGGAAACACCATATATTTT. Translation: CASTPGPRAASSGNTIYF.